This TCR beta chain was identified in a study of T cells after posttransplantation cyclophosphamide. Study findings and constraints: TRB overlap between skin or GI tissue T cells and blood was limited. Later post-transplant blood repertoires were often dominated by donor CD8+ memory clones. TRB clonality was highly associated with recipient CMV seropositivity and reactivation.

Libraries were prepared by immunoSEQ multiplex PCR; TCRdb keeps only in-frame clonotypes and omits some of them. The sample holds approximately 19,000 clones, about nine tenths seen once. Treatment was busulfan-fludarabine conditioning, a marrow graft, and cyclophosphamide on days +3 and +4. Regarding this clone: Its antigen is as yet unknown. Other DNA sequences in the sample encode the same CDR3.

The TCR sequence derives from a female patient in her thirties or forties who received an allogeneic stem cell transplant from a related donor, was CMV-positive, and had no GVHD. Some T cells may be provided by the graft donor. The sequenced sample was PBMCs, obtained after allogeneic stem cell transplant with posttransplant cyclophosphamide.

The CDR3 sequence is CASSQEGLAGEQFF. CDR3 coding DNA: TGTGCCAGCAGCCAAGAGGGGCTAGCGGGAGAGCAGTTCTTC. The chain is built from TRBV4-2 and TRBJ2-1; 9 positions match TRBD2. The CDR3 spans 14 residues. The V gene end was trimmed by 0 bases and the J gene end by 10 bases; junction bases not matched to a gene: 4. Germline values: CDR1 LGHNA, CDR2 YNFKEQ.